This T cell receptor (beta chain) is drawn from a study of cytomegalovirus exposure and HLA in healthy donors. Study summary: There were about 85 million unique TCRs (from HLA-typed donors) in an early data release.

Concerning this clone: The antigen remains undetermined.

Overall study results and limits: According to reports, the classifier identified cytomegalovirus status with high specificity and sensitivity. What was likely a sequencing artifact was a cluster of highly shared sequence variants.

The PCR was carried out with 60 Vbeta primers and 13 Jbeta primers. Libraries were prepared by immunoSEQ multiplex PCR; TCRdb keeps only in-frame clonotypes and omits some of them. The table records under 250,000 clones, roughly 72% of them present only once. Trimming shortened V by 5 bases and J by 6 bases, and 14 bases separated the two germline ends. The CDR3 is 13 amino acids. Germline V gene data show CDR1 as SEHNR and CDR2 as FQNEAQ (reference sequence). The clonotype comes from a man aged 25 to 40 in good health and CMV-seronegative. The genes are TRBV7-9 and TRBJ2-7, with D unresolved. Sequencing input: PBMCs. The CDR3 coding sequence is TGTGCCAGCAGCCCTGACTTGTCGTCCGAGCAGTACTTC. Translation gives CASSPDLSSEQYF.